This TCR beta chain was profiled in a study of T cell changes during pregnancy in multiple sclerosis. Repertoires were generated with immunoSEQ multiplex PCR, while TCRdb's copy carries only in-frame clones and drops some. This table holds 35,000 to 40,000 clones, 88% found once. V lost 3 bases and J lost 0; bases outside the gene matches: 7. Germline CDR1 and CDR2: SGHRS and YFSETQ. The CDR3 loop spans 17 amino acids. The input for sequencing was CD4+ T cells from peripheral blood mononuclear cells, taken before pregnancy. The V and J genes are TRBV5-1 and TRBJ2-3; 10 positions match TRBD2. The clonotype originates from a female donor with multiple sclerosis, enrolled in a pregnancy study. CDR3 in DNA: TGCGCCAGCAGCTCGACTAGCGGGTCGGGAAGCACAGATACGCAGTATTTT. Amino acids: CASSSTSGSGSTDTQYF.